The 24 T cell receptor beta chains below were found in one sample sequenced in a study of tumor-infiltrating lymphocytes in glioblastoma multiforme. TCR beta libraries were built from RNA through three nested multiplex PCR rounds using modified ARM-PCR. TCRdb recomputed calls from the multiplex PCR reads with MiXCR, one row per CDR3 protein. Among just over 9,000 distinct CDR3 sequences, just under 75% were seen once, and the ten largest hold 60% to 85%. Sequenced input: brain tumor tissue. The receptors were sampled from a male donor with glioblastoma.

Details on this clonotype: Given the absence of the conserved phenylalanine or tryptophan at the CDR3 end, a read error is likely. The gene calls are TRBV20-1 and TRBJ1-2; D gene ambiguous. From germline, CDR1 is DFQATT and CDR2 SNEGSKA (reference sequence). Trimming cost V 6 bases and J 2 bases, with 10 bases left between them. The CDR3 sequence is 12 residues long. The CDR3 is CSATPLNYGYTL. In DNA form, the CDR3 reads TGCAGTGCCACGCCCCTAAACTATGGCTACACCCTC.

V gene TRBV20-1 combines with J gene TRBJ2-5; maybe TRBD1 (7 bases). The germline CDR1 and CDR2 sequences are DFQATT and SNEGSKA (reference sequence). The ends were cut back, 3 bases at V and 12 bases at J, with 26 bases in the middle. The CDR3 covers 15 residues. DNA for the CDR3: TGCAGTGCTAGGGAAGGTTCCAGGGGGGCAGAGGCCAAGTACTTC. Protein product: CSAREGSRGAEAKYF.

A single count supports this clonotype. No conserved phenylalanine or tryptophan is present at the end of the CDR3, so a read error is the likely explanation. The chain joins TRBV29-1 to TRBJ2-1; 8 bases are shared with TRBD2. Germline loops: CDR1 SQVTM, CDR2 ANQGSEA. With 7 bases clipped from V and 7 bases from J, the junction kept 9 bases outside the gene matches. This CDR3 region has 13 residues. CDR3 amino acids: CSAHKLADNEQFS. The CDR3 nucleotides are TGCAGCGCTCATAAACTAGCGGATAATGAGCAGTTCTCT.

The chain has TRBV6-5 and TRBJ1-3, with 11 bases that match TRBD1. Germline trimming cut 7 bases from V and 3 bases from J; bases unmatched to any gene: 17. This CDR3 is 19 amino acids long. Germline CDR1 and CDR2: MNHEY and SVGAGI. CDR3 protein: CASINLGTGGLLGGNTIYF. Here the CDR3 DNA reads TGTGCCAGCATCAACCTGGGGACAGGGGGTCTATTGGGTGGAAACACCATATATTTT.

This chain links TRBV4-1 with TRBJ2-7; D may be TRBD1 (5 bases). This CDR3 comprises 13 residues. The V gene's germline CDR1 is MGHRA and CDR2 YSYEKL. The ends were cut back, 5 bases at V and 6 bases at J, with 14 bases in the middle. CDR3 region: CASSRQGRGEQYF. CDR3 DNA sequence: TGCGCCAGCAGCAGGCAGGGTAGGGGCGAGCAGTACTTC.

Comments on this clonotype: Germline and junction disagree at one end, which may indicate a read error. The rearrangement links TRBV28 to TRBJ2-7, with TRBD1 as a possible D gene (6 bases). The CDR3 sequence is 15 residues long. Germline values: CDR1 MDHEN, CDR2 SYDVKM. In DNA, the CDR3 is TGTGTCAGCAATAATAACCGGGACAAACCCTACGAGCAGTACTTC. The encoded protein is CVSNNNRDKPYEQYF.

This clonotype was found once. A read error may produce the germline difference seen at one junction end. J is TRBJ2-3 and V is TRBV20-1; D is unresolved. CDR3 length: 14 amino acids. Germline V gene sequence: CDR1 DFQATT, CDR2 SNEGSKA (reference sequence). CDR3 protein: CSTLTDICTDTQYF. CDR3 bases: TGTAGTACTCTTACCGACATATGCACAGATACGCAGTATTTT.

This clonotype occurred a few times. The chain uses TRBV20-1 and TRBJ2-4, with TRBD1 as a possible D gene (5 bases). Trimming stripped 0 bases from V and 4 bases from J, with 10 bases between. This CDR3 is 14 amino acids long. The germline V gene has CDR1 DFQATT and CDR2 SNEGSKA (reference sequence). The CDR3 DNA reads as TGCAGTGCTAGAGACACGACAGTAAAAAACATTCAGTACTTC. As protein: CSARDTTVKNIQYF.

This chain connects TRBV5-5 to TRBJ1-5; D possibly corresponds to TRBD1 (5 bases). The CDR3 totals 16 residues. Per germline, CDR1 SGHKS and CDR2 YYEKEE (reference sequence). Trimming stripped 0 bases from V and 1 base from J, with 11 bases between. The CDR3 coding sequence is TGTGCCAGCAGCTTGGCAGGGCGAGCCAGCAATCAGCCCCAGCATTTT. The encoded protein is CASSLAGRASNQPQHF.

This clonotype was detected only once. CDR3 coding DNA: TGCAGTGCTAGCCGGGGACACCACGGATCCTACGAGCAGTACTTC. As protein: CSASRGHHGSYEQYF. The chain combines TRBV20-1 with TRBJ2-1, with D possibly matching TRBD1 (6 bases). The better agreement between TRBJ2-7 and the DNA end casts doubt on the J call. The V gene's germline CDR1 is DFQATT and CDR2 SNEGSKA (reference sequence). CDR3 length: 15 residues.

Concerning this clonotype: At one of its ends the junction is not consistent with the germline gene, which may arise from a read error. The J gene is TRBJ2-3, the V gene TRBV20-1, with 7 bases lining up with TRBD1. Germline CDR1 and CDR2: DFQATT and SNEGSKA (reference sequence). This CDR3 contains 15 residues. The CDR3 sequence: CNALRTGTTLNTQYF. DNA of the CDR3: TGCAATGCCCTACGGACAGGTACGACCCTTAATACCCAGTATTTT.

The CDR3 sequence: CASSLMRGGTEAFF. DNA for the CDR3: TGTGCCAGCAGCCTTATGAGAGGAGGGACTGAAGCTTTCTTT. This chain joins TRBV11-2 and TRBJ1-1, with D unclear. The CDR3 runs to 14 residues. Trimming left V 5 bases short and J 5 bases short, with 15 bases between. Germline V gene lookup returns CDR1 SGHAT and CDR2 FQNNGV.

This clonotype turned up a few times. Just one base apart from a much larger clone, this may be a read error. The chain joins TRBV13 to TRBJ2-3; D is ambiguous. The CDR3 covers 11 residues. CDR1 and CDR2 from the germline V gene are PRHDT and FYEKMQ (reference sequence). The CDR3 region is CASSLTDTHYF. DNA of the CDR3: TGTGCCAGCAGCCTCACAGATACGCATTATTTT. Complete variable domain (other parts from reference TRBV13 and TRBJ2-3): AAGVIQSPRHLIKEKRETATLKCYPIPRHDTVYWYQQGPGQDPQFLISFYEKMQSDKGSIPDRFSAQQFSDYHSELNMSSLELGDSALYFCASSLTDTHYFGPGTRLTVL.

The chain has TRBV5-6 and TRBJ2-5; D gene ambiguous. Looked up from germline, CDR1 is SGHDT and CDR2 is YYEEEE. This CDR3 is 14 amino acids long. The V gene lost 0 bases and the J gene lost 1 base, with 7 bases spanning the gap. The CDR3 sequence is CASSLVQTQETQYF. CDR3 coding DNA: TGTGCCAGCAGCTTGGTACAGACCCAAGAGACCCAGTACTTC.

This sequence joins TRBV11-2 and TRBJ2-1; 15 bases align to TRBD2. Trimming cost V 4 bases and J 9 bases; bases outside gene matches: 10. The germline V gene has CDR1 SGHAT and CDR2 FQNNGV. The CDR3 consists of 17 residues. For the CDR3, the DNA is TGTGCCAGCAGCTCCACCGAGGGACTAGCGGGAGGTGGTGAGCAGTTCTTC. It yields the protein CASSSTEGLAGGGEQFF.

The genes are TRBV20-1 and TRBJ2-3, with D hard to call. V lost 3 bases to trimming and J lost 0 bases, with 7 bases between them. The CDR3 sequence is 13 residues long. Germline CDR1 and CDR2: DFQATT and SNEGSKA (reference sequence). The CDR3 here is CSARTWSTDTQYF. The DNA of the CDR3 is TGCAGTGCTAGGACATGGAGCACAGATACGCAGTATTTT.

The chain carries TRBV11-2 and TRBJ2-5; D possibly corresponds to TRBD2 (7 bases). The V end was cut by 6 bases, the J end by 2 bases, with 13 bases between. In germline, CDR1 is SGHAT, CDR2 FQNNGV. The CDR3 consists of 14 residues. CDR3 DNA sequence: TGTGCCAGCAGGATGGCGGGGGCACAAGAGACCCAGTACTTC. Translated: CASRMAGAQETQYF.

CDR3 DNA: TGTGCCAGCAGTTCACAGTTTTTGGGGACTAGCGGGAGAAATGAGCAGTTCTTC. Its protein is CASSSQFLGTSGRNEQFF. The chain links TRBV6-2 or TRBV6-3 to TRBJ2-1; 14 nucleotides align to TRBD2. The CDR3 has 18 amino acids. V dropped 4 bases and J dropped 7; count of bases not matched to a gene: 12. CDR1 and CDR2 (germline): MNHEY, SVGEGT.

The chain has TRBV5-1 and TRBJ2-4; D remains ambiguous. The CDR3 is made up of 17 amino acids. Germline CDR1 is SGHRS and CDR2 is YFSETQ. Trimming pared 0 bases from V and 0 bases from J, leaving 13 bases between. CDR3 sequence: CASSLDGRLLAKNIQYF. The CDR3 DNA reads as TGCGCCAGCAGCTTGGACGGTCGGTTACTAGCCAAAAACATTCAGTACTTC.

Here the CDR3 reads CSARPREREYEQYF. For the CDR3, the DNA is TGCAGTGCTAGGCCCCGGGAAAGGGAATACGAGCAGTACTTC. This chain links TRBV20-1 with TRBJ2-7; a weak D match, TRBD2 (5 bases). The CDR3 covers 14 residues. The ends were cut back, 3 bases at V and 4 bases at J, with 16 bases in the middle. Germline lookup yields CDR1 DFQATT and CDR2 SNEGSKA (reference sequence).

A remark on this clonotype: At one end, the junction sequence differs from germline, possibly due to a read error. This chain uses TRBV6-2 or TRBV6-3 with TRBJ2-6; D is undetermined. CDR1 is MNHEY, CDR2 SVGEGT, per germline. CDR3 length: 15 residues. CDR3 bases: TGTGCCTGCAGTTACTTAGGTTCTGGGGCCAACGTCCTGACTTTC. It codes for CACSYLGSGANVLTF.

V usage is TRBV11-2 and J usage is TRBJ2-7; D unclear. The CDR3 has 12 amino acids. The ends were cut back, 2 bases at V and 7 bases at J, with 9 bases in the middle. Germline V CDR1 and CDR2: SGHAT, FQNNGV. This CDR3 reads CASSLFGYEQYF. The CDR3 DNA reads as TGTGCCAGCAGCTTATTTGGGTATGAGCAGTACTTC.

The chain employs TRBV11-2 and TRBJ2-1; 10 nucleotides line up with TRBD1. The J call may be faulty, since TRBJ1-2 better matches the DNA end. In germline, CDR1 is SGHAT, CDR2 FQNNGV. This CDR3 contains 14 residues. CDR3 sequence reads: CASSSTGGGYGYTF. CDR3 DNA sequence: TGTGCCAGCAGCTCGACAGGGGGCGGCTATGGCTACACCTTC.

The chain carries TRBV20-1 and TRBJ2-1; TRBD2 matches 14 bases. The CDR3 length is 14 residues. CDR1 and CDR2 from the germline V gene are DFQATT and SNEGSKA (reference sequence). CDR3 amino acids: CMTSGGESLHEQFF. As DNA, the CDR3 is TGCATGACTAGCGGGGGGGAGTCGTTGCATGAGCAGTTCTTC.